These 5 T cell receptor beta chains were all obtained from the same sample, sequenced in a study of cytomegalovirus exposure and HLA in healthy donors (dated by TCRdb to the late 2010s). The library came from the immunoSEQ multiplex PCR assay. For the multiplex PCR, a mixture combining 60 forward primers for TCR Vbeta segments and 13 reverse primers for TCR Jbeta segments was used. Imported from immuneACCESS, the table was reduced by TCRdb to in-frame sequences with V and J called. These copies leave out some clones; in studies compared against another copy, an unresolved V gene accounts for under half, and the cause of the remainder is not known. The data table for this sample lists fewer than 60,000 clones. Roughly an eighth of the sample is taken by the ten largest. The sample comprised PBMCs. The receptors derive from a woman between 25 and 40 years old in good health and CMV-seropositive.

The chain is built from TRBV7-9 and TRBJ2-5; possibly TRBD2 for D (5 bases). CDR3 length: 14 amino acids. Per germline, CDR1 SEHNR and CDR2 FQNEAQ (reference sequence). Trimming pared 1 base from V and 5 bases from J, leaving 11 bases between. In DNA form, the CDR3 reads TGTGCCAGCAGCTTAGGTGGCAGGAGGGAGACCCAGTACTTC. This gives the protein CASSLGGRRETQYF.

The chain recombines TRBV7-2 with TRBJ2-1; D is perhaps TRBD2 (6 bases). V shed 2 bases and J shed 6 bases, with 11 bases lying between them. This CDR3 has 14 amino acids. The V gene's germline CDR1 is SGHTA and CDR2 FQGNSA. The CDR3 DNA reads TGTGCCAGCAGCTTATTGCGGGGCCCCAATGAGCAGTTCTTC. Translating gives CASSLLRGPNEQFF.

This sequence joins TRBV30 and TRBJ1-1; no reliable D call. CDR3 length: 13 amino acids. CDR1 and CDR2 from the germline V gene are GTSNPN and SVGIG (reference sequence). V lost 4 bases and J lost 0, with 9 bases in between. The CDR3 DNA reads TGTGCCTGGACGCTGAACATGAACACTGAAGCTTTCTTT. It codes for CAWTLNMNTEAFF.

This chain links TRBV5-1 with TRBJ1-2; 7 bases fit TRBD1. J gave up 5 bases and V 6 bases, and 13 bases lay outside the gene matches. This CDR3 comprises 15 residues. Germline CDR1 SGHRS, CDR2 YFSETQ. The CDR3 protein is CASNPGGHGAYGYTF. CDR3 sequence (DNA): TGCGCCAGCAACCCAGGGGGGCATGGGGCTTATGGCTACACCTTC.

The V and J genes are TRBV7-2 and TRBJ1-2; 11 bases agree with TRBD1. The CDR3 contains 14 residues. Per germline, CDR1 SGHTA and CDR2 FQGNSA. The J segment lost 7 bases and the V segment lost 6 bases, leaving 7 bases of the junction unmatched. The CDR3 reads CASSSGQGAGGYTF. DNA of the CDR3: TGTGCCAGCAGTTCTGGACAGGGGGCGGGTGGCTACACCTTC.